This entry is about one TCR beta chain. Expressed TCRB transcripts were sequenced after all isolated RNA was converted to cDNA. Profiling relied on immunoSEQ multiplex PCR, and the TCRdb table lists in-frame clones only, not all of them. The sample includes 810,000 or so clones, roughly 17% of them seen just once. Sorting that relied on CD45RO/CCR7/CD25/CD127/CD95/CD27 yielded CD4+ naive, central memory, regulatory and stem cell-like memory cells. The data are from a study of beta chain features in type 1 diabetes. CDR1 KGHSH and CDR2 LQKENI come from the germline V gene. CDR3 length: 15 amino acids. V lost 3 bases and J 1 base, leaving 9 bases between the germline ends.

The sample was naive CD4+ T cells from blood. This chain joins TRBV18 and TRBJ2-2; D is unclear. The sequence came from a woman in her late teens or twenties in good health. CDR3 sequence reads: CASSPVAQNTGELFF. CDR3 sequence (DNA): TGTGCCAGCTCACCTGTCGCCCAGAACACCGGGGAGCTGTTTTTT.